This note documents a single TCR beta chain sequence. Its antigen is currently unknown. Germline CDR1 MNHEY, CDR2 SMNVEV (reference sequence). V lost 3 bases, J lost 6 bases, and 8 bases stayed unmatched. The CDR3 length is 15 residues. Anti-CD3/anti-CD28 beads served as a nonspecific positive control stimulus. Sorting of responding CD4+ T cells relied on upregulated CD40 ligand together with CD69. CD8-depleted PBMCs were stimulated more than 15 hours with anti-CD28/CD49d costimulation, CD40-blocking antibody and enfuvirtide. The data are from a study of persistence of HIV-infected CD4 T cells. Study-wide background: A median of about 8 years of suppressive ART preceded sampling.

The immunoSEQ assay was version 4, run in survey mode. Assay: immunoSEQ multiplex PCR; the TCRdb copy retains only in-frame clones and omits some. Among approximately 45,000 clones listed, around 89% were seen once. Here the sequenced sample was CD4+ T cells sorted from PBMCs after approximately 19-hour stimulation, taken from a patient who received antiretroviral therapy. This clonotype originated in an adult woman with HIV who was CMV-seropositive. The rearrangement joins TRBV27 to TRBJ2-3; TRBD2 matches at 8 bases. CDR3 bases: TGTGCCAGCAGTTTTTATCCCGGGAGGGCCGATACGCAGTATTTT. It is translated as CASSFYPGRADTQYF.